This entry lists 14 T cell receptor beta chains sequenced from one sample in a study of blood T cell repertoires in COVID-19. Assay: immunoSEQ multiplex PCR; the TCRdb copy retains only in-frame clones and omits some. The table has 140,000 to 150,000 clones, about 87% seen once. Sequencing was carried out using peripheral blood. All receptors derive from a man older than 75 with acute or convalescent COVID-19.

This sequence joins TRBV12-3 or TRBV12-4 and TRBJ1-2; unclear D gene. This CDR3 contains 13 residues. The germline V and J ends were trimmed by 5 bases and 4 bases, with 11 bases remaining between them. The CDR3 DNA reads TGTGCCAGCAGTCCTGGAGAGGCCTATGGCTACACCTTC. Its protein is CASSPGEAYGYTF.

The chain has TRBV7-2 and TRBJ2-3; a weak D match, TRBD1 (6 bases). Trimming took off 1 base at V and 0 bases at J, with 8 bases between the two ends. The CDR3 has 15 residues. Germline CDR1 reads SGHTA; CDR2 reads FQGNSA. The CDR3 region is CASSLVGHSTDTQYF. For the CDR3, the DNA is TGTGCCAGCAGCTTAGTGGGACATAGCACAGATACGCAGTATTTT.

The chain recombines TRBV7-8 with TRBJ1-1; the D is unclear. The CDR3 extends over 14 amino acids. V was shortened by 5 bases and J by 2 bases, with 12 bases between the two germline ends. Germline CDR1 is SGHVS and CDR2 is FQNEAQ. CDR3 protein: CASSPREGNTEAFF. CDR3 DNA sequence: TGTGCCAGCAGCCCGCGTGAGGGCAACACTGAAGCTTTCTTT.

The chain recombines TRBV6-5 with TRBJ1-5; TRBD1 is a possible D gene (6 bases). Trimming removed 6 bases at V and 0 bases at J, with 9 bases between. The length of the CDR3 is 14 residues. Germline assignment: CDR1 MNHEY and CDR2 SVGAGI. CDR3 amino acids: CASRRGISNQPQHF. The CDR3 nucleotides read TGTGCCAGCAGAAGGGGGATTAGCAATCAGCCCCAGCATTTT.

This chain links TRBV19 with TRBJ2-7, with D possibly being TRBD1 (5 bases). Germline V CDR1 and CDR2: LNHDA, SQIVND (reference sequence). With 6 bases removed from V and 4 bases from J, the gap between germline ends came to 10 bases. The CDR3 has 12 residues. The CDR3 loop is CASRAGPYEQYF. DNA of the CDR3: TGTGCCAGTAGGGCAGGGCCATACGAGCAGTACTTC.

The genes are TRBV6-5 and TRBJ1-6; 8 nucleotides agree with TRBD1. Germline V lookup: CDR1 MNHEY, CDR2 SVGAGI. There are 14 residues in the CDR3. Trimming removed 10 bases from V and 10 bases from J; junction bases left unmatched: 12. The CDR3 sequence: CATATGQGWSPLHF. CDR3 DNA: TGTGCCACCGCTACAGGACAGGGCTGGTCACCCCTCCACTTT.

The chain carries TRBV5-5 and TRBJ2-2, with 7 bases matching TRBD2. The junction had 14 bases not matched to a gene; V was cut back by 2 bases and J by 4 bases. The V gene's germline CDR1 is SGHKS and CDR2 YYEKEE (reference sequence). The CDR3 runs 18 residues. CDR3 nucleotide sequence: TGTGCCAGCAGCTTTAGTCGGGAGGCCGCGGTCTCCACCGGGGAGCTGTTTTTT. It is translated as CASSFSREAAVSTGELFF.

This rearrangement joins TRBV15 to TRBJ1-5, with 7 bases aligning to TRBD1. The CDR3 length is 18 residues. Losses at the gene ends were 2 bases for V and 1 base for J; bases not matched to a gene: 11. Germline CDR1 reads LNHNV; CDR2 reads YYDKDF (reference sequence). CDR3 region: CATSRIGQARGSNQPQHF. CDR3 nucleotide sequence: TGTGCCACCAGCAGAATAGGACAGGCCCGAGGAAGCAATCAGCCCCAGCATTTT.

This chain joins TRBV9 and TRBJ2-3; 7 bases are a match to TRBD2. Losses at the gene ends were 0 bases for V and 4 bases for J; bases not matched to a gene: 8. CDR1 is SGDLS and CDR2 is YYNGEE in the germline V gene. This CDR3 has 16 residues. The CDR3 DNA is TGTGCCAGCAGCGTAGATGGGGCGGGGGTTCCAGATACGCAGTATTTT. Amino acid sequence: CASSVDGAGVPDTQYF.

The chain joins TRBV2 to TRBJ2-7; the D gene is possibly TRBD1 (5 bases). V shed 6 bases and J shed 6 bases, with 12 bases lying between them. Germline V gene data show CDR1 as SNHLY and CDR2 as FYNNEI. The CDR3 is 12 amino acids. The CDR3 DNA follows: TGTGCCAGCAGGTGGGGCCCTCGCGAGCAGTACTTC. Protein product: CASRWGPREQYF. Based on the CDR3 plus reference TRBV2 and TRBJ2-7, the full variable domain is EPEVTQTPSHQVTQMGQEVILRCVPISNHLYFYWYRQILGQKVEFLVSFYNNEISEKSEIFDDQFSVERPDGSNFTLKIRSTKLEDSAMYFCASRWGPREQYFGPGTRLTVT.

In its sample, this clone was seen once. V and J are TRBV10-3 and TRBJ2-7; 14 bases are shared with TRBD2. The CDR3 loop spans 16 amino acids. The ends lost 6 bases at V and 4 bases at J; junction bases unmatched: 8. Germline loops: CDR1 ENHRY, CDR2 SYGVKD. Here the CDR3 reads CAISSGLAGGRYEQYF. As DNA, the CDR3 is TGTGCCATCAGCTCCGGACTAGCGGGAGGACGATACGAGCAGTACTTC.

The V call is TRBV28, the J call TRBJ2-3; TRBD2 aligns across 12 bases. The V segment lost 5 bases and the J segment 2 bases; nucleotides outside the gene matches: 5. The CDR3 consists of 16 residues. The germline V gene encodes CDR1 MDHEN and CDR2 SYDVKM. The CDR3 loop reads CASSAPSGGVTDTQYF. CDR3 DNA: TGTGCCAGCAGTGCCCCTAGCGGGGGGGTCACAGATACGCAGTATTTT.

The CDR3 here is CSVGGTSANEKLFF. The CDR3 DNA reads TGCAGCGTTGGGGGGACATCGGCTAATGAAAAACTGTTTTTT. J is TRBJ1-4 and V is TRBV29-1, with D possibly TRBD1 on 6 matching bases. CDR3 length equals 14 residues. Trimming cost V 4 bases and J 3 bases, with 12 bases left between them. Per the germline V gene, CDR1 is SQVTM and CDR2 is ANQGSEA.

The chain joins TRBV11-2 to TRBJ2-7; D is unclear. The V gene lost 5 bases and the J gene lost 1 base, with 15 bases spanning the gap. The CDR3 consists of 15 residues. Germline V gene data show CDR1 as SGHAT and CDR2 as FQNNGV. The CDR3 nucleotides are TGTGCCAGCAGCCGCACAGCAGGCTCTTCCTACGAGCAGTACTTC. Encoded protein: CASSRTAGSSYEQYF.